This TCR beta chain was retrieved from a study of OX40 agonist ivuxolimab in advanced cancers. About the study: Intravenous ivuxolimab was administered to patients every 2 weeks at 0.01 to 10 mg/kg. Notes on the study in general: It was also the case that some nonresponders had low normalized T-cell clonal expansion. More expanded clones were found, on average, in CD8+ than in CD4+ T cells.

Libraries were prepared by immunoSEQ multiplex PCR; TCRdb keeps only in-frame clonotypes and omits some of them. The sample shows roughly 73,000 clones, about 90% of them seen only once. Turning to this clone: Its specificity is not known.

This material consisted of CD4+ or CD8+ T cells sorted from blood, taken in a trial of the OX40 agonist ivuxolimab. This clonotype originated in an adult with an advanced solid tumor such as melanoma, head and neck, liver or kidney cancer.

CDR3 region: CASSYSARAGGYTF. Written as DNA, the CDR3 is TGTGCCAGCAGTTACTCGGCCAGGGCGGGGGGCTACACCTTC. The genes are TRBV6-5 and TRBJ1-2; D may be TRBD1 (5 bases). Germline values: CDR1 MNHEY, CDR2 SVGAGI. The V and J ends lost 0 bases and 8 bases respectively, with 13 bases between them. CDR3 length: 14 residues.